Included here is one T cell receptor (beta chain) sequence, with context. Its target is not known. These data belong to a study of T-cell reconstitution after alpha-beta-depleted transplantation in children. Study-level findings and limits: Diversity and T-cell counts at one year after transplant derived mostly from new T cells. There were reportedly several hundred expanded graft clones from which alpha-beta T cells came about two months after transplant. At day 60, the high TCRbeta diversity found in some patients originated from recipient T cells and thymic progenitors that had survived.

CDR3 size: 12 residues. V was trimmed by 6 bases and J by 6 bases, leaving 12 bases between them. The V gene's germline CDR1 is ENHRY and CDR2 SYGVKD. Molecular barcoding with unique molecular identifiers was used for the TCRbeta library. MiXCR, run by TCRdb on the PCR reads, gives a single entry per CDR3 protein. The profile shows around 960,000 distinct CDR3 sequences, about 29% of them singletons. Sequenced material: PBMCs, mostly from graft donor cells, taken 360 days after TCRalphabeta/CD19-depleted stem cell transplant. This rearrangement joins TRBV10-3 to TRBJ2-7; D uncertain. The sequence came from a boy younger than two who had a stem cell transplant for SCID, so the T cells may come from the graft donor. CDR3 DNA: TGTGCCATCAGAGAGGACCCCAGCGAGCAGTACTTC. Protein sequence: CAIREDPSEQYF.